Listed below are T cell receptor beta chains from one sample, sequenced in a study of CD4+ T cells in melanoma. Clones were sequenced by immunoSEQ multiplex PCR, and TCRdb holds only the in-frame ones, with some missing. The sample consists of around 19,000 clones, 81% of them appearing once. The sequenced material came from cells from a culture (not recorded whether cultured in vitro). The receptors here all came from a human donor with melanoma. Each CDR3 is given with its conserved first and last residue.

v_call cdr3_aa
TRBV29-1 CSVEVTWGGQGGGYTF
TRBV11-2 CASSLEFGAKNTEAFF
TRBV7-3 CASSLSTHNEQFF
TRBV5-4 CASSWWGRPAEAFF
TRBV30 CAWSVGGHTEAFF
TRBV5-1 CASSLEGQPYEQYF
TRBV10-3 CAISEQTMRAYEQYF
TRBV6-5 CASSWGTSNTEAFF
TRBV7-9 CASSLVSTDTQYF
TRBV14 CASSQVETGFRGNQPQHF
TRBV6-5 CASNRQGGHEQYF
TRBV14 CASSQVRGLPSYEQYF
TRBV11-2 CASSLRGSFPRYQETQYF
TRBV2 CASREGFRDTEAFF
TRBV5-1 CASSRGGTSGFNEQFF
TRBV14 CASSQGGHGAEQFF
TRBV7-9 CASSPQGLGYTF
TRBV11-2 CASSLDRGTEAFF
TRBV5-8 CASSFPGGNYGYTF
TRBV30 CAWSVAGGQPQHF
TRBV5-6 CASSLGGDRVVGTEAFF
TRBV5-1 CASSLYVGGASNEQFF